Following are 28 T cell receptor beta chains from one sample sequenced in a study of T cell responses to AZD1222 COVID-19 vaccine. The data were produced by immunoSEQ multiplex PCR, yet TCRdb's version contains in-frame clones alone and is incomplete. Found here are roughly 200,000 clones, about 86% of them singletons; the top ten hold roughly 8%. This material consisted of peripheral blood, taken on day 0 of AZD1222 vaccination. These TCRs come from an adult in good health.

This chain links TRBV7-3 with TRBJ2-3, with TRBD2 identical over 11 bases. The CDR3 runs 17 residues. The V gene's germline CDR1 is SGHTA and CDR2 FQGTGA. Trimming removed 4 bases from V and 3 bases from J; junction bases left unmatched: 9. Written as DNA, the CDR3 is TGTGCCAGCAGCTACCTTCCGGGACTAGCGGCTACAGATACGCAGTATTTT. It translates to CASSYLPGLAATDTQYF.

This chain links TRBV3-1 (or the pseudogene TRBV3-2) with TRBJ1-2; D gene uncertain. The CDR3 length is 12 residues. Germline V gene data show CDR1 as LGHDT and CDR2 as YNNKEL (reference sequence). Trimming removed 5 bases from V and 8 bases from J, with 12 bases in between. The CDR3 DNA sequence: TGTGCCAGCAGCGCTGGCTCGGAAGGCTACACCTTC. It codes for CASSAGSEGYTF.

This chain joins TRBV5-4 and TRBJ2-1, with 7 bases aligning to TRBD2. CDR1 is SGHNT and CDR2 is YYREEE in the germline V gene (reference sequence). The V gene end was trimmed by 4 bases and the J gene end by 9 bases; junction bases not matched to a gene: 10. The CDR3 runs 14 residues. The CDR3 bases are TGTGCCAGCAGCCATGTCGGCGGGGGAGGTGAGCAGTTCTTC. This sequence encodes CASSHVGGGGEQFF.

The V and J genes are TRBV18 and TRBJ2-2; possible D gene TRBD2, 6 bases. V was cut by 2 bases and J by 2 bases, with 18 bases left in between. The CDR3 length is 18 residues. Germline values: CDR1 KGHSH, CDR2 LQKENI. The DNA of the CDR3 is TGTGCCAGCTCACCAAGAGACCAGGGCGGGGCAAACACCGGGGAGCTGTTTTTT. It encodes CASSPRDQGGANTGELFF. Drawing the rest from reference TRBV18 and TRBJ2-2, the complete variable domain is NAGVMQNPRHLVRRRGQEARLRCSPMKGHSHVYWYRQLPEEGLKFMVYLQKENIIDESGMPKERFSAEFPKEGPSILRIQQVVRGDSAAYFCASSPRDQGGANTGELFFGEGSRLTVL.

About this clone: The sample carries other DNA sequences with the same CDR3. This rearrangement joins TRBV28 to TRBJ1-6; D is unclear. The V end lost 2 bases, the J end lost 4 bases, and 3 bases lay between the germline ends. CDR1 is MDHEN and CDR2 is SYDVKM in the germline V gene. This CDR3 has 13 amino acids. The CDR3 loop is CASSLPYNSPLHF. The CDR3, as DNA: TGTGCCAGCAGTTTACCATATAATTCACCCCTCCACTTT.

The rearrangement links TRBV19 to TRBJ2-2; D is perhaps TRBD1 (5 bases). Germline V gene lookup returns CDR1 LNHDA and CDR2 SQIVND (reference sequence). Trimming left V 3 bases short and J 9 bases short, with 17 bases between. The CDR3 runs 15 residues. This CDR3 reads CASSINQGNDRELFF. The CDR3 nucleotides read TGTGCCAGTAGTATTAATCAGGGAAATGACCGGGAGCTGTTTTTT.

This chain connects TRBV6-5 to TRBJ2-5; the match to TRBD2 covers 8 bases. Germline values: CDR1 MNHEY, CDR2 SVGAGI. After removal of 5 bases from V and 1 base from J, the junction contained 6 bases not matched to a gene. The CDR3 loop spans 15 amino acids. CDR3 loop: CASSPSLAVQETQYF. CDR3 DNA sequence: TGTGCCAGCAGTCCCTCACTAGCGGTCCAAGAGACCCAGTACTTC.

The V and J genes are TRBV11-3 and TRBJ1-5, with 10 nucleotides matching TRBD1. The CDR3 runs to 18 residues. From germline, CDR1 is SGHNT and CDR2 YENEEA. V was clipped by 5 bases and J by 0 bases; unmatched bases: 10. The DNA of the CDR3 is TGTGCCAGCAGCATCCACGACAGGGGGCCCAGTAGCAATCAGCCCCAGCATTTT. Its protein is CASSIHDRGPSSNQPQHF. The variable domain in full, completed from reference TRBV11-3 and TRBJ1-5, reads EAGVVQSPRYKIIEKKQPVAFWCNPISGHNTLYWYLQNLGQGPELLIRYENEEAVDDSQLPKDRFSAERLKGVDSTLKIQPAELGDSAVYLCASSIHDRGPSSNQPQHFGDGTRLSIL.

The chain recombines TRBV3-1 (or the pseudogene TRBV3-2) with TRBJ1-1; D ambiguous. V shed 6 bases and J shed 2 bases, with 16 bases lying between them. The CDR3 length is 15 residues. CDR1 and CDR2 from the germline V gene are LGHDT and YNNKEL (reference sequence). As DNA, the CDR3 is TGTGCCAGCAGTCCTGCGCACTCCACTAACACTGAAGCTTTCTTT. Its translation is CASSPAHSTNTEAFF.

This chain links TRBV25-1 with TRBJ2-5; 12 positions match TRBD2. Germline V gene sequence: CDR1 MGHDK, CDR2 SYGVNS. Trimming removed 4 bases from V and 1 base from J; junction bases left unmatched: 4. The CDR3 loop spans 16 amino acids. The CDR3 region is CASSAGGLAGQETQYF. The CDR3 DNA is TGTGCCAGCAGTGCGGGGGGACTAGCGGGCCAAGAGACCCAGTACTTC.

The V and J genes are TRBV3-1 (or the pseudogene TRBV3-2) and TRBJ2-5; a possible D gene is TRBD2 (5 bases). This CDR3 has 14 residues. CDR1 and CDR2 (germline): LGHDT, YNNKEL (reference sequence). Trimming left V 1 base short and J 3 bases short, with 9 bases between. DNA for the CDR3: TGTGCCAGCAGCCAAGCGGGGTGGGAAGAGACCCAGTACTTC. This sequence encodes CASSQAGWEETQYF.

This chain connects TRBV7-2 to TRBJ2-7; D remains unclear. CDR3 size: 15 residues. Trimming cost V 6 bases and J 3 bases, with 18 bases left between them. The germline CDR1 and CDR2 sequences are SGHTA and FQGNSA. The CDR3 reads CASSRRGDTLYEQYF. In DNA form, the CDR3 reads TGTGCCAGCAGTCGAAGAGGTGACACGCTCTACGAGCAGTACTTC.

V usage is TRBV10-3 and J usage is TRBJ1-5; a possible D gene is TRBD1 (6 bases). V was cut by 3 bases and J by 7 bases, with 10 bases left in between. CDR1 and CDR2 (germline): ENHRY, SYGVKD. The CDR3 covers 13 residues. In DNA, the CDR3 is TGTGCCATCAGTGAACAGGGTGGGCAGCCCCAGCATTTT. Translation gives CAISEQGGQPQHF.

V is TRBV19 and J is TRBJ2-7; 9 bases are shared with TRBD1. V lost 4 bases to trimming and J lost 5 bases; unmatched junction nucleotides: 3. The CDR3 length is 13 residues. The germline V gene encodes CDR1 LNHDA and CDR2 SQIVND (reference sequence). The CDR3 region is CASSTDRGNEQYF. In DNA, the CDR3 is TGTGCCAGTAGTACGGACAGGGGCAACGAGCAGTACTTC.

The V call is TRBV7-3, the J call TRBJ2-2; tentative D call: TRBD1 (5 bases). This CDR3 has 15 residues. Germline V gene lookup returns CDR1 SGHTA and CDR2 FQGTGA. V was shortened by 1 base and J by 1 base, with 7 bases between the two germline ends. In DNA form, the CDR3 reads TGTGCCAGCAGCTTAATAGGGGAGAACACCGGGGAGCTGTTTTTT. Protein product: CASSLIGENTGELFF.

This clone has just a few counts. The J gene is TRBJ1-6, the V gene TRBV6-4; D gene uncertain. Trimming shortened V by 6 bases and J by 5 bases, and 8 bases separated the two germline ends. This CDR3 is 13 amino acids long. The germline V gene has CDR1 MRHNA and CDR2 SNTAGT. For the CDR3, the DNA is TGTGCCAGCAGCGAACAGAATAATTCACCCCTCCACTTT. Encoded protein: CASSEQNNSPLHF.

The genes are TRBV5-4 and TRBJ2-3; 11 bases are shared with TRBD2. V was clipped by 4 bases and J by 3 bases; unmatched bases: 7. The length of the CDR3 is 16 residues. Germline CDR1 is SGHNT and CDR2 is YYREEE (reference sequence). This chain's CDR3 is CASSTRSGGATDTQYF. CDR3 sequence (DNA): TGTGCCAGCAGCACCCGTAGCGGGGGGGCGACAGATACGCAGTATTTT.

This chain uses TRBV6-2 or TRBV6-3 with TRBJ1-1; the match to TRBD1 covers 9 bases. The germline CDR1 and CDR2 sequences are MNHEY and SVGEGT. This CDR3 spans 17 amino acids. V trimming: 4 bases; J trimming: 5 bases; junction bases outside the gene matches: 14. The CDR3 region has the DNA TGTGCCAGCAGTTCATGGACAGGGGATACGTTCGGAACTGAAGCTTTCTTT. This translates into CASSSWTGDTFGTEAFF.

The chain is built from TRBV12-3 or TRBV12-4 and TRBJ2-7; D not resolved. V dropped 4 bases and J dropped 4 bases, with 11 bases sitting between them. The CDR3 loop spans 13 amino acids. The CDR3 loop reads CASSSPGHYEQYF. Here the CDR3 DNA reads TGTGCCAGCAGTTCCCCGGGCCATTACGAGCAGTACTTC.

The genes are TRBV4-3 and TRBJ2-1; 8 bases are a match to TRBD2. J lost 5 bases, V lost 5 bases, and 11 bases had no gene match. This CDR3 has 16 residues. The germline V gene encodes CDR1 LGHNA and CDR2 YSLEER. The CDR3, as DNA: TGCGCCAGCAGCTACTCGCGCGTAGCGGGACACAATGAGCAGTTCTTC. This sequence encodes CASSYSRVAGHNEQFF.

This chain connects TRBV5-1 to TRBJ1-5; 9 bases are a match to TRBD1. The CDR3 runs to 15 residues. Germline V gives CDR1 SGHRS, CDR2 YFSETQ. The junction had 5 bases not matched to a gene; V was cut back by 4 bases and J by 3 bases. The CDR3 sequence: CASSPWTGDNQPQHF. CDR3 bases: TGCGCCAGCAGCCCATGGACAGGGGACAATCAGCCCCAGCATTTT. Full variable domain (outside the CDR3, taken from reference TRBV5-1 and TRBJ1-5): KAGVTQTPRYLIKTRGQQVTLSCSPISGHRSVSWYQQTPGQGLQFLFEYFSETQRNKGNFPGRFSGRQFSNSRSEMNVSTLELGDSALYLCASSPWTGDNQPQHFGDGTRLSIL.

This clone showed up just once. The V and J genes are TRBV7-8 and TRBJ1-6; D might be TRBD1 (6 bases). The CDR3 has 13 amino acids. CDR1 is SGHVS and CDR2 is FQNEAQ in the germline V gene. V lost 3 bases to trimming and J lost 13 bases, with 13 bases between them. The CDR3 loop reads CASSLGAGLPLHF. DNA for the CDR3: TGTGCCAGCAGCTTGGGGGCGGGGCTCCCCCTCCACTTT.

V usage is TRBV19 and J usage is TRBJ2-7; no clear D gene. The germline V gene encodes CDR1 LNHDA and CDR2 SQIVND (reference sequence). The germline V and J ends were trimmed by 3 bases and 1 base, with 10 bases remaining between them. CDR3 length equals 14 residues. In DNA, the CDR3 is TGTGCCAGTAGTATCAGTTCGGTGTCCTACGAGCAGTACTTC. It encodes CASSISSVSYEQYF.

V and J are TRBV3-1 (or the pseudogene TRBV3-2) and TRBJ1-4; 7 bases fit TRBD1. The CDR3 is made up of 14 amino acids. In germline, CDR1 is LGHDT, CDR2 YNNKEL (reference sequence). With V trimmed by 3 bases and J by 8 bases, 6 bases remained unmatched. CDR3 sequence (DNA): TGTGCCAGCAGCCATCGACAGGGAGGGGAAAAACTGTTTTTT. Protein: CASSHRQGGEKLFF.

This chain connects TRBV14 to TRBJ1-1; D remains unclear. Germline V gene sequence: CDR1 SGHDN, CDR2 FVKESK. The ends were cut back, 2 bases at V and 1 base at J, with 2 bases in the middle. The CDR3 extends over 12 amino acids. CDR3 loop: CASSQPNTEAFF. CDR3 nucleotides: TGTGCCAGCAGCCAACCGAACACTGAAGCTTTCTTT.

The CDR3 nucleotides read TGTGCCAGCTCGAGGGACACAACCTACGAGCAGTACTTC. It specifies CASSRDTTYEQYF. The chain joins TRBV18 to TRBJ2-7; D might be TRBD1 (6 bases). Germline CDR1 and CDR2: KGHSH and LQKENI. This CDR3 comprises 13 residues. The V end was cut by 6 bases, the J end by 2 bases, with 11 bases between.

The chain carries TRBV29-1 and TRBJ2-2; 10 positions agree with TRBD2. V shed 7 bases, J shed 0 bases, and the junction held 5 bases outside the gene matches. The CDR3 has 15 amino acids. Looked up from germline, CDR1 is SQVTM and CDR2 is ANQGSEA. The CDR3 sequence: CSAATSGSNTGELFF. For the CDR3, the DNA is TGCAGCGCCGCGACTAGCGGGTCGAACACCGGGGAGCTGTTTTTT.

The chain employs TRBV6-5 and TRBJ1-2; possibly TRBD1 for D (5 bases). The germline gives CDR1 MNHEY, CDR2 SVGAGI. The CDR3 is 16 residues long. Trimming shortened V by 2 bases and J by 4 bases, and 17 bases separated the two germline ends. Here the CDR3 reads CASSYGAQGLFYGYTF. The CDR3 DNA reads as TGTGCCAGCAGTTACGGAGCCCAGGGTCTCTTCTATGGCTACACCTTC.